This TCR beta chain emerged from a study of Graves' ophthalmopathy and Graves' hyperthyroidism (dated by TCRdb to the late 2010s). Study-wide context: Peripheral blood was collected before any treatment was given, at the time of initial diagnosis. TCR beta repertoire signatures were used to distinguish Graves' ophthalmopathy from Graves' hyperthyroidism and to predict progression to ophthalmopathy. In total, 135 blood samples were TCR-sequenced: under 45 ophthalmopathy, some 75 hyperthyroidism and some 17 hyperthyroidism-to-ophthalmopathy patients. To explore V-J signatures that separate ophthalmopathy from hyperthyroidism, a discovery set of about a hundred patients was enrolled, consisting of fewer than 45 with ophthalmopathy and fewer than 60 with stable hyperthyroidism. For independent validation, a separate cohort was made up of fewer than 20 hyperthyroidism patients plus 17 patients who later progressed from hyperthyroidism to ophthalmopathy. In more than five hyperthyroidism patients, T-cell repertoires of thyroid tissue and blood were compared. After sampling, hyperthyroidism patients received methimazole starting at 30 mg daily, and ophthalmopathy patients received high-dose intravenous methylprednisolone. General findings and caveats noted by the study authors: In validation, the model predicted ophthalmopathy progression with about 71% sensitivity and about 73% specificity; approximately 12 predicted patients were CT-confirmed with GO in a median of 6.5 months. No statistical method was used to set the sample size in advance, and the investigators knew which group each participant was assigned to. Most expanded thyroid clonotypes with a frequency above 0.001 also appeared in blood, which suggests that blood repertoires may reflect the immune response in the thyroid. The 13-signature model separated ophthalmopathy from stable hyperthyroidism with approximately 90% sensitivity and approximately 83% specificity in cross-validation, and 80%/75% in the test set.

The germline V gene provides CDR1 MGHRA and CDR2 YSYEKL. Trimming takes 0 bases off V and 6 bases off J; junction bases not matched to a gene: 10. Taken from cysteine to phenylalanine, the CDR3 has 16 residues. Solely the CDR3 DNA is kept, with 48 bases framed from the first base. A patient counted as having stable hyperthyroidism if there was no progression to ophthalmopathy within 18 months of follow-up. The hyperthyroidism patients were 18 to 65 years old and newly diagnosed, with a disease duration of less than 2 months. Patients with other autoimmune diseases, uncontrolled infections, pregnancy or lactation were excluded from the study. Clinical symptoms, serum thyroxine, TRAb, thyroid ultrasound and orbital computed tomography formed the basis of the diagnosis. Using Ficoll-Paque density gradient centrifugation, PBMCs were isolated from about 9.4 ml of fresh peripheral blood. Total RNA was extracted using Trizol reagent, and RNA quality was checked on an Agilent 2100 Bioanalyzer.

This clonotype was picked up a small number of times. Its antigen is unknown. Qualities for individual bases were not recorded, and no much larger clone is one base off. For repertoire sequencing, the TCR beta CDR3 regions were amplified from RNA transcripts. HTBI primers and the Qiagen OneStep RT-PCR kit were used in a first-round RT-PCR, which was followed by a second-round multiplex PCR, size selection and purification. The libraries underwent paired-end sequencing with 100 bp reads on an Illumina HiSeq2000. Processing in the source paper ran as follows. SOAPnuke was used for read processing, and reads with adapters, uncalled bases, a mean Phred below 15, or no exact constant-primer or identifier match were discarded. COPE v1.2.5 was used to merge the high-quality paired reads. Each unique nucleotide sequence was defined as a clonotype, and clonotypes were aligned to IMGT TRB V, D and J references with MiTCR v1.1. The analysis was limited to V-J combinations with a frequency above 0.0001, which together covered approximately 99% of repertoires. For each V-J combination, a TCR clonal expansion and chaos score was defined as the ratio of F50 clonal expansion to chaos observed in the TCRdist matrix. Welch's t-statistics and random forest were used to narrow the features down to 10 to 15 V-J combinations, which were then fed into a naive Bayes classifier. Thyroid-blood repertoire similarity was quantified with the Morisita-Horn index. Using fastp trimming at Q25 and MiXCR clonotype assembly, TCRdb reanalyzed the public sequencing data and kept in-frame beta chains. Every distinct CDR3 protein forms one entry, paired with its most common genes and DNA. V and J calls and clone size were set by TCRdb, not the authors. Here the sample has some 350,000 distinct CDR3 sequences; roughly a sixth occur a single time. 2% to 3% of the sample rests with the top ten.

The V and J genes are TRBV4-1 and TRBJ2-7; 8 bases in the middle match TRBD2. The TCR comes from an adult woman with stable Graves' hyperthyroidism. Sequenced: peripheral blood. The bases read TGCGCCAGCAGCCAAGAAAGGAGCGGGAGTTGGGGCGAGCAGTACTTC. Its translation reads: CASSQERSGSWGEQYF.